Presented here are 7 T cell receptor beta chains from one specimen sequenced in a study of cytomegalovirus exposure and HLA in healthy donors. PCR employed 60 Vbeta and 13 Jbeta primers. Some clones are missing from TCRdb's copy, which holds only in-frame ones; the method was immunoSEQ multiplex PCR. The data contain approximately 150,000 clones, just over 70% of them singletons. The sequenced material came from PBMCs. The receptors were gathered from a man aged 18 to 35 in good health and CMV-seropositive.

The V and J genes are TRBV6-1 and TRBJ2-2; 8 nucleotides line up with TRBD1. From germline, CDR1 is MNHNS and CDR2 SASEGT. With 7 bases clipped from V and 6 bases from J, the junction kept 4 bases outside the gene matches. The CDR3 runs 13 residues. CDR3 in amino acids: CASTRGQAGELFF. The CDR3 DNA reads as TGTGCCAGCACAAGGGGACAGGCCGGGGAGCTGTTTTTT.

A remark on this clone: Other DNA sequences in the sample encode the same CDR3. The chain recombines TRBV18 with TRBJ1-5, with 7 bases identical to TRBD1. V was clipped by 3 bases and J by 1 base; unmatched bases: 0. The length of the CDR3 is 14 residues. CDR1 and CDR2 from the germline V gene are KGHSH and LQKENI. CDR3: CASSPDRSNQPQHF. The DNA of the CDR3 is TGTGCCAGCTCACCGGACAGGAGCAATCAGCCCCAGCATTTT. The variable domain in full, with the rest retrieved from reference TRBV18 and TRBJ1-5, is NAGVMQNPRHLVRRRGQEARLRCSPMKGHSHVYWYRQLPEEGLKFMVYLQKENIIDESGMPKERFSAEFPKEGPSILRIQQVVRGDSAAYFCASSPDRSNQPQHFGDGTRLSIL.

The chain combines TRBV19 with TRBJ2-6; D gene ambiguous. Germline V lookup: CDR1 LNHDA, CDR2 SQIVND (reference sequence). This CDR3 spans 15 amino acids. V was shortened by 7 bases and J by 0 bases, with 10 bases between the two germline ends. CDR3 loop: CASKRQLSGANVLTF. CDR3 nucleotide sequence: TGTGCCAGTAAGAGGCAGCTCTCTGGGGCCAACGTCCTGACTTTC.

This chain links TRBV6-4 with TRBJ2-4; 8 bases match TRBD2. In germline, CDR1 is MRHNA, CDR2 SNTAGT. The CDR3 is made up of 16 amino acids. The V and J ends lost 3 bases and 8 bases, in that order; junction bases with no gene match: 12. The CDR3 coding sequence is TGTGCCAGCAGTGATATCACGACGCGGGAGGATGACATTCAGTACTTC. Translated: CASSDITTREDDIQYF.

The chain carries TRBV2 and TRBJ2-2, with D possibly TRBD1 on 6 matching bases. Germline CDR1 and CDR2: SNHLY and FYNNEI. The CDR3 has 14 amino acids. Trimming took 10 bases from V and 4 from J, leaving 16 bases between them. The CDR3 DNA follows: TGTGCCACCACAGGGAAAGTAGGCACCGGGGAGCTGTTTTTT. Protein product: CATTGKVGTGELFF.

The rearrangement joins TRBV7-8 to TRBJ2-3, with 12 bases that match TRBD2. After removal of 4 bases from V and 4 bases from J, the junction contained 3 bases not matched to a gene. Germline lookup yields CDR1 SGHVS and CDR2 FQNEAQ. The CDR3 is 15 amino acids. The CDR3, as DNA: TGTGCCAGCAGCTCGACTAGCGGGAGCCCAGATACGCAGTATTTT. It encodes CASSSTSGSPDTQYF.

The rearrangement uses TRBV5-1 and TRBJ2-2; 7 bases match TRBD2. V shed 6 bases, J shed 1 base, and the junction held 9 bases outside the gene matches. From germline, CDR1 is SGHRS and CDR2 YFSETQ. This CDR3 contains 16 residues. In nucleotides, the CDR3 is TGCGCCAGCACTCTGGGGGGGACTATGAACACCGGGGAGCTGTTTTTT. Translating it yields CASTLGGTMNTGELFF. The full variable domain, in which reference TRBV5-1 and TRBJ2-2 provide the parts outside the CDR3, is KAGVTQTPRYLIKTRGQQVTLSCSPISGHRSVSWYQQTPGQGLQFLFEYFSETQRNKGNFPGRFSGRQFSNSRSEMNVSTLELGDSALYLCASTLGGTMNTGELFFGEGSRLTVL.